This TCR beta chain stems from a study of beta chain features in type 1 diabetes (dated by TCRdb to about 2018). For context, the study as a whole: Mean age, gender distribution, total cell number and subset yield were not different between patients and healthy donors. A total of some 100,000,000 sorted cells were examined across all samples, and a strong correlation was observed between cell number per subset and RNA yield. In the study, recently diagnosed type 1 diabetes patients and matched healthy donors were compared on the TCRB repertoires of their sorted circulating CD4+ T cell subsets. Whereas all 30 or so donors provided naive and central memory subsets, regulatory and stem cell-like memory subsets were isolated from just 8 patients and roughly eight healthy donors. Broader findings and caveats from the paper: Because the HLA sub-analyses included only small numbers of individuals, any influence of HLA type on TCRB rearrangement was left unresolved. Naive, central memory and regulatory TCRB repertoires appeared to be more alike among patients than among healthy donors. At VDJ recombination sites, type 1 diabetes patients had fewer insertions and more deleted nucleotides, which implies abnormalities in thymic rearrangement. Sequencing cDNA rather than genomic DNA could over-represent highly expressing activated cells, although activation and CD3 levels did not differ between groups. PCR might favor shorter templates, but patient and control samples were amplified and corrected together, so any skew would affect both groups equally. Type 1 diabetes patients showed a moderate but significant shortening of TCRB CDR3 length in all four CD4+ subsets.

All of the isolated RNA was reverse transcribed with the High Capacity cDNA Reverse Transcription Kit, so expressed TCRB transcripts were sequenced. Deep immunoSEQ sequencing was performed on naive, central memory and regulatory T cell samples, with an average of around 3.5 million total reads per sample. Sorted cells were lysed in RLT buffer and RNA was extracted with DNase-treated RNeasy Micro or Mini kits, depending on cell number. To prevent cross-contamination, each cell subset was processed individually, whereas patient and healthy donor samples were processed jointly. The immunoSEQ multiplex PCR was used to amplify TCRB sequences from cDNA, generating 87-bp fragments that spanned the CDR3 region. The amplicons were sequenced using the Illumina HiSeq platform. The study's own analysis went as follows. PCR bias was corrected computationally using synthetic template baselines, and reads within Hamming distance 2 were collapsed, with unmergeable singletons discarded. Reads were aligned against IMGT to assign V, D and J genes, CDR3 length and insertions or deletions at six rearrangement sites. Within each subset, clonotype counts were normalized to the number of sorted cells before true diversity and Gini coefficients were calculated with the tcR R package. The overlap coefficient, calculated on TCRB nucleotide sequences, was used to quantify repertoire sharing. Out-of-frame TCRB sequences from naive cells were analyzed as a proxy for the pre-selection repertoire. Here the immuneACCESS table is served through TCRdb, limited to in-frame sequences with V and J called. Missing clones are a known gap in these copies; in checked studies unresolved V genes cover under half, and the rest lacks a known reason. V and J calls and clone size follow that table, whereas D and trimming were derived from the DNA. Within this sample are some 270,000 clones, with roughly 14% of them counted one time only. In total, the top ten clones hold approximately 0.024% of the sample.

The CDR3, cysteine through phenylalanine, is 14 amino acids long. The only DNA kept is the CDR3, 42 bases in frame from the first base. The junction shows trimming of 7 bases on V and 3 bases on J, plus 16 bases between the germline ends. Based on the germline V gene (reference sequence), the CDR1 and CDR2 sequences are WNHNN and SYGVQD. From each donor, a single peripheral blood sample of about 120 mL on average was drawn into heparinised tubes. Naive, central memory, regulatory and stem cell-like memory CD4+ T cells were sorted on a BD FACSAria II using a panel including CD45RO, CCR7, CD25, CD127, CD95 and CD27. A purity above 98% was achieved for all sorted populations. PBMCs were isolated immediately by Lymphoprep density gradient centrifugation and stained directly without culture. So that batch effects would be minimized, each experiment stained and sorted samples in pairs, pairing one healthy donor with one patient.

This clone was picked up a small number of times. Its antigen specificity is not known. No base quality information exists; no much larger clone differs at one position. The V and J segments used are TRBV10-1 and TRBJ2-7; a weak D assignment points to TRBD2 (5 bases agree). The source material was naive CD4+ T cells from blood. In the paper's terms, the cell subset or site label means: true naive CD4+ T cells. The origin of this receptor is a woman aged 40 to 49 in good health. The DNA reads TGCGCCAGCACCGGCCGGGGTCTTGGCTACGAGCAGTACTTC. It is translated as CASTGRGLGYEQYF.